The rows below give T cell receptor beta chains drawn from one sample of a study of T cell responses to AZD1222 COVID-19 vaccine. The protocol was immunoSEQ multiplex PCR, while the TCRdb copy is restricted to in-frame clones and leaves out a portion. The table shows 150,000 or so clones, with roughly nine tenths occurring only once. The specimen was peripheral blood, collected on day 0 of AZD1222 vaccination. These receptors all come from an adult in good health. Each CDR3 is given with its conserved first and last residue. The D gene is left open where the match is weak. Size is stated for part of the rows, as once, few or many counts, or as a class when the clone is expanded.

d_call: TRBD1; clone_size: .; v_call: TRBV19; j_call: TRBJ1-3; cdr3_aa: CASSIIAGGSGNTIYF; cdr3_nt: TGTGCCAGTAGTATTATTGCAGGGGGCTCTGGAAACACCATATATTTT
d_call: .; clone_size: .; v_call: TRBV20-1; j_call: TRBJ1-1; cdr3_aa: CSPRSPVAFF; cdr3_nt: TGCAGTCCCCGTTCGCCGGTAGCTTTCTTT
d_call: .; clone_size: .; v_call: TRBV6-5; j_call: TRBJ2-1; cdr3_aa: CASSYSVGSADEQFF; cdr3_nt: TGTGCCAGCAGTTACTCCGTCGGGAGTGCGGATGAGCAGTTCTTC
d_call: .; clone_size: .; v_call: TRBV5-1; j_call: TRBJ2-1; cdr3_aa: CASRLGGVDNEQFF; cdr3_nt: TGCGCCAGCAGGCTCGGAGGGGTCGACAATGAGCAGTTCTTC
d_call: TRBD1; clone_size: .; v_call: TRBV23-1; j_call: TRBJ1-1; cdr3_aa: CASTRRGGEQGGLGAFF; cdr3_nt: TGCGCCAGCACCAGAAGGGGAGGGGAACAGGGGGGCCTCGGAGCTTTCTTT
d_call: .; clone_size: .; v_call: TRBV3-1/TRBV3-2; j_call: TRBJ1-2; cdr3_aa: CASSQKGRGAYYGYTF; cdr3_nt: TGTGCCAGCAGCCAAAAAGGCCGGGGGGCTTACTATGGCTACACCTTC
d_call: .; clone_size: .; v_call: TRBV2; j_call: TRBJ2-2; cdr3_aa: CASSEYLASTGELFF; cdr3_nt: TGTGCCAGCAGTGAATACTTAGCGAGCACCGGGGAGCTGTTTTTT
d_call: TRBD2; clone_size: .; v_call: TRBV5-1; j_call: TRBJ2-2; cdr3_aa: CASSWDPTSGGRTGELFF; cdr3_nt: TGCGCCAGCAGCTGGGACCCGACTAGCGGGGGTCGTACCGGGGAGCTGTTTTTT
d_call: .; clone_size: .; v_call: TRBV6-5; j_call: TRBJ1-1; cdr3_aa: CASSGLLGGTEAFF; cdr3_nt: TGTGCCAGCAGCGGACTCTTGGGAGGGACTGAAGCTTTCTTT
d_call: TRBD2; clone_size: .; v_call: TRBV5-5; j_call: TRBJ2-2; cdr3_aa: CASSLTSGGARTGELFF; cdr3_nt: TGTGCCAGCAGCTTGACTAGCGGGGGCGCGAGGACCGGGGAGCTGTTTTTT
d_call: .; clone_size: .; v_call: TRBV19; j_call: TRBJ2-2; cdr3_aa: CASRSTEPGELFF; cdr3_nt: TGTGCCAGTAGATCTACAGAACCCGGGGAGCTGTTTTTT
d_call: .; clone_size: .; v_call: TRBV27; j_call: TRBJ2-6; cdr3_aa: CASSFQGLAGANVLTF; cdr3_nt: TGTGCCAGCAGTTTCCAGGGGTTGGCTGGGGCCAACGTCCTGACTTTC
d_call: .; clone_size: .; v_call: TRBV7-2; j_call: TRBJ1-1; cdr3_aa: CASSVSAEAFF; cdr3_nt: TGTGCCAGCAGCGTTTCCGCTGAAGCTTTCTTT
d_call: .; clone_size: .; v_call: TRBV29-1; j_call: TRBJ1-1; cdr3_aa: CSASSTGSVTEAFF; cdr3_nt: TGCAGCGCTTCATCGACAGGATCGGTCACTGAAGCTTTCTTT
d_call: .; clone_size: .; v_call: TRBV6-6; j_call: TRBJ1-5; cdr3_aa: CASSYSRLEGPGHF; cdr3_nt: TGTGCCAGCAGTTACTCGAGGCTGGAGGGCCCTGGGCATTTT
d_call: TRBD2; clone_size: once; v_call: TRBV10-1; j_call: TRBJ2-2; cdr3_aa: CASSDRGATGGHPPGELFF; cdr3_nt: TGCGCCAGCAGTGACCGGGGAGCGACGGGAGGGCACCCCCCCGGGGAGCTGTTTTTT
d_call: .; clone_size: .; v_call: TRBV5-1; j_call: TRBJ1-1; cdr3_aa: CASSLMPDPNTEAFF; cdr3_nt: TGCGCCAGCAGCTTGATGCCAGATCCGAACACTGAAGCTTTCTTT
d_call: .; clone_size: few; v_call: TRBV4-3; j_call: TRBJ1-1; cdr3_aa: CASSQEARGNTEAFF; cdr3_nt: TGCGCCAGCAGCCAAGAGGCACGGGGGAACACTGAAGCTTTCTTT
d_call: .; clone_size: .; v_call: TRBV7-9; j_call: TRBJ2-5; cdr3_aa: CASSSGSGLRQEETQYF; cdr3_nt: TGTGCCAGCAGCTCAGGGTCGGGACTTCGGCAGGAGGAGACCCAGTACTTC
d_call: .; clone_size: .; v_call: TRBV4-3; j_call: TRBJ2-6; cdr3_aa: CASSQVEAGANVLTF; cdr3_nt: TGCGCCAGCAGCCAAGTTGAAGCTGGGGCCAACGTCCTGACTTTC
d_call: TRBD1; clone_size: .; v_call: TRBV6-5; j_call: TRBJ1-5; cdr3_aa: CASSYGQGGQPQHF; cdr3_nt: TGTGCCAGCAGTTACGGACAGGGAGGTCAGCCCCAGCATTTT
d_call: TRBD1; clone_size: .; v_call: TRBV24-1; j_call: TRBJ2-5; cdr3_aa: CATSDSLDRGQETQYF; cdr3_nt: TGTGCCACCAGTGATAGTTTGGACAGGGGACAAGAGACCCAGTACTTC
d_call: TRBD1; clone_size: once; v_call: TRBV6-4; j_call: TRBJ1-2; cdr3_aa: CASSVTGVEGYTF; cdr3_nt: TGTGCCAGCAGCGTGACAGGGGTGGAAGGCTACACCTTC
d_call: .; clone_size: .; v_call: TRBV6-5; j_call: TRBJ1-1; cdr3_aa: CASVLYGGHTEAFF; cdr3_nt: TGTGCCAGTGTTCTTTACGGGGGTCACACTGAAGCTTTCTTT
d_call: .; clone_size: .; v_call: TRBV27; j_call: TRBJ1-1; cdr3_aa: CASSLSRAGGAFF; cdr3_nt: TGTGCCAGCAGTTTATCAAGAGCGGGAGGGGCTTTCTTT
d_call: TRBD2; clone_size: .; v_call: TRBV9; j_call: TRBJ2-7; cdr3_aa: CASSVDPSGGYNEQYF; cdr3_nt: TGTGCCAGCAGCGTAGACCCTAGCGGGGGGTACAACGAGCAGTACTTC
d_call: .; clone_size: .; v_call: TRBV27; j_call: TRBJ2-5; cdr3_aa: CARPVSDTQYF; cdr3_nt: TGTGCCAGGCCAGTATCAGATACCCAGTACTTC
d_call: TRBD1; clone_size: .; v_call: TRBV19; j_call: TRBJ2-5; cdr3_aa: CASSVSGDREETQYF; cdr3_nt: TGTGCCAGTAGTGTATCTGGGGACAGGGAGGAGACCCAGTACTTC
d_call: .; clone_size: .; v_call: TRBV6-2/TRBV6-3; j_call: TRBJ2-1; cdr3_aa: CASSYGVISYNEQFF; cdr3_nt: TGTGCCAGCAGTTACGGGGTGATTTCCTACAATGAGCAGTTCTTC
d_call: TRBD1; clone_size: few; v_call: TRBV5-1; j_call: TRBJ1-3; cdr3_aa: CASSLGTGSGNTIYF; cdr3_nt: TGCGCCAGCAGCTTAGGGACAGGGTCTGGAAACACCATATATTTT
d_call: .; clone_size: .; v_call: TRBV13; j_call: TRBJ1-2; cdr3_aa: CASSSYGHLYGYTF; cdr3_nt: TGTGCCAGCAGCTCTTATGGACACCTCTATGGCTACACCTTC
d_call: .; clone_size: .; v_call: TRBV14; j_call: TRBJ2-4; cdr3_aa: CASSQGEVAKNIQYF; cdr3_nt: TGTGCCAGCAGCCAAGGCGAGGTGGCCAAAAACATTCAGTACTTC
d_call: TRBD2; clone_size: .; v_call: TRBV7-9; j_call: TRBJ2-2; cdr3_aa: CASSLGSGITGELFF; cdr3_nt: TGTGCCAGCAGCTTAGGGAGCGGGATTACCGGGGAGCTGTTTTTT
d_call: .; clone_size: .; v_call: TRBV11-3; j_call: TRBJ1-2; cdr3_aa: CASSSPPGFRGGNYGYTF; cdr3_nt: TGTGCCAGCAGCTCCCCCCCGGGGTTTCGTGGGGGAAACTATGGCTACACCTTC
d_call: .; clone_size: .; v_call: TRBV15; j_call: TRBJ1-5; cdr3_aa: CATSRDKGGQPQHF; cdr3_nt: TGTGCCACCAGCAGAGATAAGGGAGGTCAGCCCCAGCATTTT
d_call: TRBD2; clone_size: .; v_call: TRBV6-5; j_call: TRBJ2-1; cdr3_aa: CATQGLAGFDEQFF; cdr3_nt: TGTGCCACTCAAGGACTAGCGGGGTTCGATGAGCAGTTCTTC
d_call: TRBD1; clone_size: .; v_call: TRBV5-1; j_call: TRBJ2-2; cdr3_aa: CASRSYSGQGATGELFF; cdr3_nt: TGCGCCAGCCGTTCATATTCCGGGCAGGGGGCTACCGGGGAGCTGTTTTTT
d_call: TRBD1; clone_size: .; v_call: TRBV3-1/TRBV3-2; j_call: TRBJ2-2; cdr3_aa: CASSQGRGPTGELFF; cdr3_nt: TGTGCCAGCAGCCAGGGCAGGGGGCCCACCGGGGAGCTGTTTTTT
d_call: .; clone_size: .; v_call: TRBV7-9; j_call: TRBJ1-2; cdr3_aa: CASSLYEKIHYGYTF; cdr3_nt: TGTGCCAGCAGCTTATATGAGAAAATCCACTATGGCTACACCTTC
d_call: .; clone_size: .; v_call: TRBV19; j_call: TRBJ1-4; cdr3_aa: CASSIQGSEKLFF; cdr3_nt: TGTGCCAGTAGTATACAGGGATCCGAAAAACTGTTTTTT
d_call: TRBD1; clone_size: .; v_call: TRBV6-5; j_call: TRBJ2-1; cdr3_aa: CASTVTGTGGKEFF; cdr3_nt: TGTGCCAGCACTGTCACCGGGACAGGGGGTAAGGAGTTCTTC